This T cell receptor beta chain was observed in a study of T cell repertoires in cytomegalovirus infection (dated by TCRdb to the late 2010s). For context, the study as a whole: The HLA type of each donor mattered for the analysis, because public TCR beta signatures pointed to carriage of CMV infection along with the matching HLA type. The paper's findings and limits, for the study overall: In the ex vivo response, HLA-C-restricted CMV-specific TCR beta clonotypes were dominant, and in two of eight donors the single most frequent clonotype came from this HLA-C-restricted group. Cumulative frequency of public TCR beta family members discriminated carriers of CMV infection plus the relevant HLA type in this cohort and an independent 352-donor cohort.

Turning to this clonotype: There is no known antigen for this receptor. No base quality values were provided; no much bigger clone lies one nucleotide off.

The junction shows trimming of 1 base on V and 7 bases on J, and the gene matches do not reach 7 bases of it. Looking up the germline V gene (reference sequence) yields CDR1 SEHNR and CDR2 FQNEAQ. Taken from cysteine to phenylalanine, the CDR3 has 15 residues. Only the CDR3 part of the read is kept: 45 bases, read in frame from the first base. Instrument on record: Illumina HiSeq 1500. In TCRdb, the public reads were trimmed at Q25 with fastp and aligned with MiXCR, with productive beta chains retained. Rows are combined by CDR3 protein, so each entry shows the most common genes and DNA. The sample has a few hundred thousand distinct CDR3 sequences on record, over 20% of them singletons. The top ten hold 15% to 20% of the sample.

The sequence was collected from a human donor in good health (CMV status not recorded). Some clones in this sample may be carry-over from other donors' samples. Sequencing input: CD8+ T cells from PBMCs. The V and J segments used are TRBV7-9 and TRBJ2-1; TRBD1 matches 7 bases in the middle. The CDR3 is CASSLEGQSENEQFF. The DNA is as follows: TGTGCCAGCAGCTTAGAGGGACAGAGTGAGAATGAGCAGTTCTTC.